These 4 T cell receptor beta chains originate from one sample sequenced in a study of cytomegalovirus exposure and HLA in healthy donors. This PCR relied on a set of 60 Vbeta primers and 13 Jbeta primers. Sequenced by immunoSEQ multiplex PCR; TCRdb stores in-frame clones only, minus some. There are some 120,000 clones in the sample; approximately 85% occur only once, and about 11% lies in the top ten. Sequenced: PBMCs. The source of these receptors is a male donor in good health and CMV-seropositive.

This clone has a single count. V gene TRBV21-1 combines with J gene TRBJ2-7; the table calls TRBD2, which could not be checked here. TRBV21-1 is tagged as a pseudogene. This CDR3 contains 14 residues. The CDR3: CASSKGGGSYEQYF. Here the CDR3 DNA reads TGTGCCAGCAGCAAAGGCGGCGGGTCCTACGAGCAGTACTTC.

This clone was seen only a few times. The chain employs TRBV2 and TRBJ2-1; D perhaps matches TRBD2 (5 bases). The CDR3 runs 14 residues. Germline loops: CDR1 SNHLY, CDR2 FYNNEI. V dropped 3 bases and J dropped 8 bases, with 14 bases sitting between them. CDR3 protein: CASSDGNMAHEQFF. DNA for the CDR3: TGTGCCAGCAGTGACGGGAACATGGCACATGAGCAGTTCTTC.

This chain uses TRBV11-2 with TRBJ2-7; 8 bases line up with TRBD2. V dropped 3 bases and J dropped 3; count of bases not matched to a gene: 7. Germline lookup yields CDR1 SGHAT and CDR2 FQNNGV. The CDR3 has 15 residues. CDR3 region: CASSFSGTDLYEQYF. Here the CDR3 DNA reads TGTGCCAGCAGCTTTAGCGGGACGGACCTCTACGAGCAGTACTTC. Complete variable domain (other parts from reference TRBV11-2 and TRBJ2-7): EAGVAQSPRYKIIEKRQSVAFWCNPISGHATLYWYQQILGQGPKLLIQFQNNGVVDDSQLPKDRFSAERLKGVDSTLKIQPAKLEDSAVYLCASSFSGTDLYEQYFGPGTRLTVT.

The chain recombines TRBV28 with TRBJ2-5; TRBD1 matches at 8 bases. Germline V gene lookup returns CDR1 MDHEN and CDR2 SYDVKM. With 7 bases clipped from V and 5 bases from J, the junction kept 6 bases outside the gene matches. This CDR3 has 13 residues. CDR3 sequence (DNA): TGTGCCAGCAATCAGGGGGCCATTGAGACCCAGTACTTC. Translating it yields CASNQGAIETQYF.